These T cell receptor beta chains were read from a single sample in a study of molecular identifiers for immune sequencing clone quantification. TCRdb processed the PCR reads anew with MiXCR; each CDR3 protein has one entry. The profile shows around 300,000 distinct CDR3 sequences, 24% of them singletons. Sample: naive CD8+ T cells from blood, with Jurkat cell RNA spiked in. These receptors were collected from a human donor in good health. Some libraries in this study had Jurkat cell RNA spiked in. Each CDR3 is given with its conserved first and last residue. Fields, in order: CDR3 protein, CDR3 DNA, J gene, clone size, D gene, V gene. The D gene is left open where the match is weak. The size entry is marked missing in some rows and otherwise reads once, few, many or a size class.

CDR3 protein: CASSLVVGVVFNEQFF
CDR3 DNA: TGTGCCAGCAGTTTAGTAGTGGGGGTGGTGTTTAATGAGCAGTTCTTC
J gene: TRBJ2-1
clone size: few
D gene: -
V gene: TRBV12-3/TRBV12-4

CDR3 protein: CASSAPAYSYEQYF
CDR3 DNA: TGTGCCAGCAGCGCCCCAGCGTACTCCTACGAGCAGTACTTC
J gene: TRBJ2-7
clone size: few
D gene: -
V gene: TRBV13

CDR3 protein: CAWSHGGDTQYF
CDR3 DNA: TGTGCCTGGAGCCATGGGGGGGATACGCAGTATTTT
J gene: TRBJ2-3
clone size: many
D gene: -
V gene: TRBV30

CDR3 protein: CASSLWQNQPQHF
CDR3 DNA: TGTGCCAGCAGTTTATGGCAAAATCAGCCCCAGCATTTT
J gene: TRBJ1-5
clone size: many
D gene: -
V gene: TRBV27

CDR3 protein: CASNTGDGETQYF
CDR3 DNA: TGTGCCAGCAACACAGGGGACGGAGAGACCCAGTACTTC
J gene: TRBJ2-5
clone size: -
D gene: TRBD1
V gene: TRBV9

CDR3 protein: CASSHPGHSYEQYF
CDR3 DNA: TGCGCCAGCAGCCACCCGGGACACTCCTACGAGCAGTACTTC
J gene: TRBJ2-7
clone size: many
D gene: -
V gene: TRBV4-1

CDR3 protein: CASSWDRRTEAFF
CDR3 DNA: TGTGCCAGCAGTTGGGACAGGAGGACTGAAGCTTTCTTT
J gene: TRBJ1-1
clone size: many
D gene: TRBD1
V gene: TRBV6-2/TRBV6-3

CDR3 protein: CASSRTGGDTDTQYF
CDR3 DNA: TGTGCCAGCTCACGGACTGGCGGAGACACAGATACGCAGTATTTT
J gene: TRBJ2-3
clone size: -
D gene: -
V gene: TRBV18

CDR3 protein: CASSLDGTNCWPQHF
CDR3 DNA: TGTGCCAGCAGCTTAGACGGGACAAACTGTTGGCCCCAGCATTTT
J gene: TRBJ1-5
clone size: -
D gene: -
V gene: TRBV11-2

CDR3 protein: CASSQDSGSSSYNEQFF
CDR3 DNA: TGCGCCAGCAGCCAAGATAGCGGGAGTAGTTCCTACAATGAGCAGTTCTTC
J gene: TRBJ2-1
clone size: -
D gene: TRBD2
V gene: TRBV4-3

CDR3 protein: CASSLGNQGRGFF
CDR3 DNA: TGTGCCAGCAGTTTAGGGAATCAGGGTAGGGGTTTCTTT
J gene: TRBJ1-1
clone size: many
D gene: -
V gene: TRBV12-3/TRBV12-4

CDR3 protein: CATSDSGQVKYF
CDR3 DNA: TGTGCCACCAGTGATTCCGGACAGGTAAAGTACTTC
J gene: TRBJ2-7
clone size: few
D gene: TRBD1
V gene: TRBV24-1

CDR3 protein: CASSQDRASGAAGETQYF
CDR3 DNA: TGTGCCAGCAGCCAAGATCGGGCTAGCGGGGCCGCGGGAGAGACCCAGTACTTC
J gene: TRBJ2-5
clone size: few
D gene: TRBD2
V gene: TRBV3-1